One and the same sample provided the 28 T cell receptor beta chains below, sequenced in a study of T cells in Graves' hyperthyroidism and ophthalmopathy. There were TCR beta CDR3 regions amplified from RNA transcripts. The HTBI primer set was used in a first-round RT-PCR of the TCR CDR3. TCRdb re-called the multiplex PCR reads with MiXCR, one entry per CDR3 protein. The table shows some 460,000 distinct CDR3 sequences, with around a sixth occurring only once. Sequencing was done on a sample of blood. These receptors all stem from a woman between 18 and 29 years old with Graves' hyperthyroidism.

For this clonotype: Because the CDR3 is missing its conserved closing phenylalanine or tryptophan, this is likely a read error. The rearrangement uses TRBV20-1 and TRBJ2-7; 8 nucleotides align to TRBD2. V shed 0 bases and J 6 bases; nucleotides not matched to a gene: 10. The CDR3 runs 15 residues. CDR1 is DFQATT, CDR2 SNEGSKA, per germline (reference sequence). As DNA, the CDR3 is TGCAGTGCTAGAGATCTCGTGGCGGGGGGCATCGAGCAGTACTCC. Protein product: CSARDLVAGGIEQYS.

Many counts were recorded for this clonotype. Here the CDR3 reads CASSPAAGSTDTQYF. Written as DNA, the CDR3 is TGTGCCAGCTCACCCGCGGCAGGTAGCACAGATACGCAGTATTTT. The chain recombines TRBV18 with TRBJ2-3; D is unclear. The CDR3 is made up of 15 amino acids. Germline V gene sequence: CDR1 KGHSH, CDR2 LQKENI. Trimming shortened V by 3 bases and J by 0 bases, and 10 bases separated the two germline ends. The full variable domain, rest sourced from reference TRBV18 and TRBJ2-3, is NAGVMQNPRHLVRRRGQEARLRCSPMKGHSHVYWYRQLPEEGLKFMVYLQKENIIDESGMPKERFSAEFPKEGPSILRIQQVVRGDSAAYFCASSPAAGSTDTQYFGPGTRLTVL.

The J gene is TRBJ1-3, the V gene TRBV6-6; D is undetermined. The germline V and J ends were trimmed by 1 base and 0 bases, with 16 bases remaining between them. There are 18 residues in the CDR3. The germline V gene encodes CDR1 MNHNY and CDR2 SVGAGI (reference sequence). The DNA of the CDR3 is TGTGCCAGCAGTTACTTCCCGCAGCTAACCTCCTCTGGAAACACCATATATTTT. Protein sequence: CASSYFPQLTSSGNTIYF.

The DNA for the CDR3 is TGTGCCAGCAGTACCAAACGAAGGACTAGCGGACTCACAAGATACGAGCAGTACTTC. The encoded protein is CASSTKRRTSGLTRYEQYF. This rearrangement joins TRBV6-1 to TRBJ2-7; 10 nucleotides match TRBD2. Germline V gene data show CDR1 as MNHNS and CDR2 as SASEGT. After removal of 5 bases from V and 4 bases from J, the junction contained 20 bases not matched to a gene. The CDR3 has 19 residues.

This clonotype was observed at least ten times. V is TRBV20-1 and J is TRBJ1-2; D unresolved. Looked up from germline, CDR1 is DFQATT and CDR2 is SNEGSKA (reference sequence). The CDR3 is 16 amino acids. V dropped 2 bases and J dropped 3 bases, with 19 bases sitting between them. For the CDR3, the DNA is TGCAGTGCTAGACCCCAGCCCGACGGCCGATACTATGGCTACACCTTC. Its translation: CSARPQPDGRYYGYTF.

This clonotype has at least ten counts. The V and J genes are TRBV3-1 and TRBJ2-1; TRBD2 aligns across 9 bases. V trimming: 0 bases; J trimming: 4 bases; junction bases outside the gene matches: 4. The CDR3 sequence is 16 residues long. Looked up from germline, CDR1 is LGHDT and CDR2 is YNNKEL (reference sequence). The CDR3 nucleotides read TGTGCCAGCAGCCAAGATCTAGCGGGGCTATACAATGAGCAGTTCTTC. Amino acids: CASSQDLAGLYNEQFF.

The chain has TRBV6-2 or TRBV6-3 and TRBJ1-1; 11 positions agree with TRBD1. The V segment lost 5 bases and the J segment 4 bases; nucleotides outside the gene matches: 9. The germline V gene has CDR1 MNHEY and CDR2 SVGEGT. The CDR3 runs 16 residues. For the CDR3, the DNA is TGTGCCAGCAGTCGCCGGGACAGGGGGTCTTTCACTGAAGCTTTCTTT. Translation: CASSRRDRGSFTEAFF.

This clonotype was detected a few times. V is TRBV24-1 and J is TRBJ1-3; D gene ambiguous. CDR1 is KGHDR and CDR2 is SFDVKD in the germline V gene. CDR3 length equals 15 residues. Trimming removed 5 bases at V and 4 bases at J, with 14 bases between. CDR3 bases: TGTGCCACCAGTGGTCCCGCAGAAACAGGAAACACCATATATTTT. As protein: CATSGPAETGNTIYF.

This chain joins TRBV11-2 and TRBJ2-3; D is possibly TRBD1 or TRBD2 (6 bases each). V dropped 2 bases and J dropped 2 bases, with 11 bases sitting between them. CDR3 length equals 15 residues. Germline CDR1 is SGHAT and CDR2 is FQNNGV. The CDR3 region is CASSLYRGPTDTQYF. The CDR3 coding sequence is TGTGCCAGCAGCTTATACCGGGGGCCCACAGATACGCAGTATTTT. Combining the CDR3 with reference TRBV11-2 and TRBJ2-3 gives the whole variable domain EAGVAQSPRYKIIEKRQSVAFWCNPISGHATLYWYQQILGQGPKLLIQFQNNGVVDDSQLPKDRFSAERLKGVDSTLKIQPAKLEDSAVYLCASSLYRGPTDTQYFGPGTRLTVL.

Points on this clonotype: This may come from a read error, since a much larger clone is one base off. The chain employs TRBV7-2 and TRBJ2-7; TRBD1 matches at 7 bases. Looked up from germline, CDR1 is SGHTA and CDR2 is FQGNSA. The trim removed 5 bases at V and 7 bases at J, leaving 11 bases unmatched. This CDR3 region has 14 residues. The DNA for the CDR3 is TGTGCCAGCAGCACCCGACAGGGCCCCCGGGAGCAGTACTTC. Amino acids: CASSTRQGPREQYF.

The table lists this clonotype with many counts. In DNA form, the CDR3 reads TGCGCCAGCAGCCTCCAGGAGCTCGATGAGCAGTTCTTC. Protein: CASSLQELDEQFF. The rearrangement joins TRBV5-1 to TRBJ2-1; no clear D. Deletions cut 4 bases from V and 8 bases from J, with 13 bases between. The CDR3 spans 13 residues. Germline loops: CDR1 SGHRS, CDR2 YFSETQ.

As for this clonotype: A much larger clonotype is one base distant, so this may be a read error. The chain has TRBV7-6 and TRBJ1-6, with TRBD1 as a possible D gene (6 bases). This CDR3 contains 13 residues. Germline V lookup: CDR1 SGHVS, CDR2 FNYEAQ. The ends were cut back, 5 bases at V and 6 bases at J, with 8 bases in the middle. The CDR3 spells CASSQGGNSPLHF. The CDR3 DNA is TGTGCCAGCAGCCAAGGGGGTAATTCACCCCTCCACTTT.

The chain links TRBV5-1 to TRBJ2-1; TRBD1 aligns across 10 bases. The V gene's germline CDR1 is SGHRS and CDR2 YFSETQ. The CDR3 extends over 15 amino acids. Unmatched junction bases numbered 3, after V lost 0 bases and J lost 6 bases. CDR3 protein: CASSLGGTGVNEQFF. Written as DNA, the CDR3 is TGCGCCAGCAGCTTGGGGGGGACAGGGGTCAATGAGCAGTTCTTC.

Points on this clonotype: This may arise from a read error, as a much more abundant clone is one base away. The chain joins TRBV7-2 to TRBJ2-7; D remains unclear. V lost 1 base, J lost 2 bases, and 9 bases lay in between. The germline V gene has CDR1 SGHTA and CDR2 FQGNSA. The CDR3 has 14 amino acids. The CDR3 coding sequence is TGTGCCAGCAGCTTAGGGTGGGGAACCTACGAGCAGTACTTC. Its protein is CASSLGWGTYEQYF.

Notes on this clonotype: A single base separates this from a much larger clone, so it may be a read error. The chain has TRBV20-1 and TRBJ2-5; no clear D. Germline CDR1 is DFQATT and CDR2 is SNEGSKA (reference sequence). CDR3 length equals 11 residues. The CDR3 sequence: CSAGDLETQYF. Written as DNA, the CDR3 is TGCAGTGCTGGAGATTTGGAGACCCAGTACTTC.

In this sample, this clonotype turned up many times. The genes are TRBV11-1 and TRBJ2-1; 8 bases agree with TRBD1. Germline loops: CDR1 SGHAT, CDR2 FQDESV (reference sequence). The CDR3 extends over 15 amino acids. J gave up 5 bases and V 5 bases, and 8 bases lay outside the gene matches. CDR3 residues: CASSDAGTGDNEQFF. The CDR3 DNA reads as TGTGCCAGCAGCGATGCCGGGACAGGAGACAATGAGCAGTTCTTC.

V usage is TRBV5-1 and J usage is TRBJ1-1, with 12 bases aligning to TRBD1. The ends lost 4 bases at V and 6 bases at J; junction bases unmatched: 7. This CDR3 has 15 residues. Germline V CDR1 and CDR2: SGHRS, YFSETQ. In DNA form, the CDR3 reads TGCGCCAGCAGCGTGATGGGACAGGGGGCGGCTGAAGCTTTCTTT. Translating gives CASSVMGQGAAEAFF.

This clonotype was counted only a few times. A read error may be the cause here, since a much bigger clone is one base away. V gene TRBV12-3 or TRBV12-4 combines with J gene TRBJ1-1; D is ambiguous. The CDR3 has 12 amino acids. The CDR3 DNA reads as TGTGCCAGCGGTTTATACGGCGGAGAAGCTTTCTTT. Translation: CASGLYGGEAFF.

Many counts were recorded for this clonotype. This sequence joins TRBV7-8 and TRBJ1-2, with D possibly matching TRBD1 (5 bases). Germline values: CDR1 SGHVS, CDR2 FQNEAQ. Between the trimmed V and J ends, which lost 1 base and 2 bases, there was a span of 14 bases. The CDR3 consists of 16 residues. CDR3 nucleotides: TGTGCCAGCAGCTTAGATCGGGCAGGGAGAAACTATGGCTACACCTTC. Protein: CASSLDRAGRNYGYTF.

The chain couples TRBV29-1 to TRBJ2-2; D remains ambiguous. Trimming took off 4 bases at V and 2 bases at J, with 14 bases between the two ends. Germline V gene lookup returns CDR1 SQVTM and CDR2 ANQGSEA. CDR3 length: 15 amino acids. Written as DNA, the CDR3 is TGCAGCGTTGGGGGTAGCACGAAAAACACCGGGGAGCTGTTTTTT. Its protein is CSVGGSTKNTGELFF.

This clonotype was seen at least ten times. The chain recombines TRBV11-2 with TRBJ2-1, with TRBD2 identical over 9 bases. With V trimmed by 5 bases and J by 7 bases, 12 bases remained unmatched. Germline-derived CDR1 and CDR2 are SGHAT and FQNNGV. The CDR3 length is 16 residues. The CDR3 DNA reads as TGTGCCAGCAGCCAAATTAGCGGGAGAGGGCCTAATGAGCAGTTCTTC. This translates into CASSQISGRGPNEQFF. The entire variable domain, with the rest obtained from reference TRBV11-2 and TRBJ2-1, is as follows: EAGVAQSPRYKIIEKRQSVAFWCNPISGHATLYWYQQILGQGPKLLIQFQNNGVVDDSQLPKDRFSAERLKGVDSTLKIQPAKLEDSAVYLCASSQISGRGPNEQFFGPGTRLTVL.

This clonotype was seen ten or more times. V usage is TRBV28 and J usage is TRBJ2-5; D call uncertain. Deletions cut 1 base from V and 4 bases from J, with 10 bases between. The CDR3 is 14 residues long. Looked up from germline, CDR1 is MDHEN and CDR2 is SYDVKM. CDR3 DNA sequence: TGTGCCAGCAGTTTATTTGTGTACCGAGAGACCCAGTACTTC. This encodes CASSLFVYRETQYF. The entire variable domain, with the rest obtained from reference TRBV28 and TRBJ2-5, is as follows: DVKVTQSSRYLVKRTGEKVFLECVQDMDHENMFWYRQDPGLGLRLIYFSYDVKMKEKGDIPEGYSVSREKKERFSLILESASTNQTSMYLCASSLFVYRETQYFGPGTRLLVL.

This clonotype has ten or more counts. The chain is built from TRBV6-1 and TRBJ1-6, with a tentative D call TRBD1 (5 bases). In germline, CDR1 is MNHNS, CDR2 SASEGT. The CDR3 sequence is 15 residues long. Trimming stripped 5 bases from V and 14 bases from J, with 22 bases between. This chain's CDR3 is CASSSWIGRGTALHF. Here the CDR3 DNA reads TGTGCCAGCAGTTCCTGGATAGGGCGGGGGACGGCCCTCCACTTT.

This clonotype occurred many times. The chain recombines TRBV28 with TRBJ1-1, with D hard to call. The germline V gene has CDR1 MDHEN and CDR2 SYDVKM. With 5 bases removed from V and 5 bases from J, the gap between germline ends came to 6 bases. The CDR3 runs 11 residues. The CDR3 DNA follows: TGTGCCAGCAGTCGCGCTACTGAAGCTTTCTTT. It translates to CASSRATEAFF.

This clonotype was recorded a few times. V is TRBV5-1 and J is TRBJ2-5, with D perhaps given as TRBD1 or TRBD2 (5 bases each). The germline V and J ends were trimmed by 4 bases and 2 bases, with 21 bases remaining between them. Germline V lookup: CDR1 SGHRS, CDR2 YFSETQ. This CDR3 is 17 amino acids long. The CDR3 coding sequence is TGCGCCAGCAGCGTAATACCCAGAGGGGCGCGGCAAGAGACCCAGTACTTC. Translating gives CASSVIPRGARQETQYF.

This clonotype has ten or more counts. The chain uses TRBV7-2 and TRBJ2-5; TRBD2 matches 9 bases. The CDR3 extends over 17 amino acids. Germline V gene data show CDR1 as SGHTA and CDR2 as FQGNSA. The V segment lost 1 base and the J segment 7 bases; nucleotides outside the gene matches: 13. The CDR3 region is CASSLDQRGAPLGTQYF. DNA for the CDR3: TGTGCCAGCAGCTTAGACCAGCGGGGGGCCCCCCTTGGGACCCAGTACTTC. The variable domain in full, completed from reference TRBV7-2 and TRBJ2-5, reads GAGVSQSPSNKVTEKGKDVELRCDPISGHTALYWYRQSLGQGLEFLIYFQGNSAPDKSGLPSDRFSAERTGGSVSTLTIQRTQQEDSAVYLCASSLDQRGAPLGTQYFGPGTRLLVL.

This clonotype was counted at least ten times. V and J are TRBV6-2 or TRBV6-3 and TRBJ1-6; D gene uncertain. CDR1 MNHEY and CDR2 SVGEGT come from the germline V gene. The CDR3 consists of 13 residues. The V and J ends lost 7 bases and 6 bases respectively, with 10 bases between them. The CDR3 nucleotides are TGTGCCAGCACAGACGAGGGTAATTCACCCCTCCACTTT. This sequence encodes CASTDEGNSPLHF.

There are many counts of this clonotype. The chain joins TRBV20-1 to TRBJ2-7, with unresolved D. Germline values: CDR1 DFQATT, CDR2 SNEGSKA (reference sequence). This CDR3 is built from 14 residues. Trimming removed 1 base at V and 3 bases at J, with 13 bases between. CDR3 bases: TGCAGTGCTAGAGGTCACAGAGAATTCTACGAGCAGTACTTC. It encodes CSARGHREFYEQYF.